This TCR beta chain was profiled in a study of CD8+ T cells in alopecia areata. Trimming stripped 3 bases from V and 5 bases from J, with 10 bases between. Germline V gene sequence: CDR1 ENHRY, CDR2 SYGVKD. The CDR3 has 13 amino acids. TCR sequencing used cDNA made by reverse transcription of extracted RNA. Clones were read by immunoSEQ multiplex PCR, and TCRdb kept only the in-frame ones, dropping some. The sample yields some 130,000 clones, approximately 49% seen once. This clone showed up just a few times. Specimen: CD8+ T cells sorted from blood, collected at week 0. The clonotype originates from a human donor with alopecia areata. This chain joins TRBV10-3 and TRBJ2-5; D is possibly TRBD1 (6 bases). The CDR3 reads CAISDRGEETQYF. The CDR3 coding sequence is TGTGCCATCAGTGACAGGGGAGAGGAGACCCAGTACTTC.